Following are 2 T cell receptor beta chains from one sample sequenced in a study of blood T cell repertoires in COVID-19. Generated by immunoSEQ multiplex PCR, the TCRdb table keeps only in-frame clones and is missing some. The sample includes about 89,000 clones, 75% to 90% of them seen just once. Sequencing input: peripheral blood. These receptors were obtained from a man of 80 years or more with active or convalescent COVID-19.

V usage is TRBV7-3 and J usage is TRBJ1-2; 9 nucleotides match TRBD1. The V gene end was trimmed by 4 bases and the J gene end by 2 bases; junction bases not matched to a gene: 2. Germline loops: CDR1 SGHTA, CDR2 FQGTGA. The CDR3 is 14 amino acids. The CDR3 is CASSSGTGNYGYTF. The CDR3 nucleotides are TGTGCCAGCAGCTCGGGGACAGGGAACTATGGCTACACCTTC.

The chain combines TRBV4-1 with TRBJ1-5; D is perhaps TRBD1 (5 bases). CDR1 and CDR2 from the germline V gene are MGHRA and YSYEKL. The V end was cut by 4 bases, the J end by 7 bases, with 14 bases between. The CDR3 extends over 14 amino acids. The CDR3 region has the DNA TGCGCCAGCAGCCGCGGGGACGGGATGCAGCCCCAGCATTTT. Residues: CASSRGDGMQPQHF.